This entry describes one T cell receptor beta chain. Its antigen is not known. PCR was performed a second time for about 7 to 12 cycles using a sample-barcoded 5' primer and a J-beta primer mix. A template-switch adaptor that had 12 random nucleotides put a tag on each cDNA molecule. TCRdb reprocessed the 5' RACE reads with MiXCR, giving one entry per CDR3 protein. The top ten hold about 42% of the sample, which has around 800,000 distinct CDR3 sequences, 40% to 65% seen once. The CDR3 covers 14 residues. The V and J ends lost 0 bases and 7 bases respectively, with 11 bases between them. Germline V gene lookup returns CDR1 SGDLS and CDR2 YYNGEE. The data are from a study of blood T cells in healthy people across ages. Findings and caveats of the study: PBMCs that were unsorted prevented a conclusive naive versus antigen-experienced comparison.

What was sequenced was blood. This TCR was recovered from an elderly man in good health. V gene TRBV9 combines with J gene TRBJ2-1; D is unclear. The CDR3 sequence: CASSVDQGMNEQFF. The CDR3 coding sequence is TGTGCCAGCAGCGTAGATCAAGGGATGAATGAGCAGTTCTTC.